The 27 T cell receptor beta chains reported below all come from one sample, sequenced in a study of identical twins. TCRdb fed the 5' RACE reads into MiXCR, producing one record per CDR3 protein. The sample carries 200,000 to 300,000 distinct CDR3 sequences, over 9.5% recorded once. Separately, the same data were catalogued under a study of yellow fever vaccine responses in identical twins.

The sequencing sample was made of memory (CD45RO+) T cells sorted from blood. These receptors originate from a woman aged 18-30 years in good health.

This clonotype has a handful of counts. The J gene is TRBJ2-7, the V gene TRBV29-1, with 8 bases that match TRBD1. CDR1 is SQVTM and CDR2 is ANQGSEA in the germline V gene. This CDR3 has 15 residues. The ends lost 6 bases at V and 1 base at J; junction bases unmatched: 11. Here the CDR3 DNA reads TGCAGCGTCCGAAGAGGGGACAGGTCTTCCTACGAGCAGTACTTC. Residues: CSVRRGDRSSYEQYF.

This clonotype appeared a few times. CDR3 sequence (DNA): TGCGCCAGCAGGGGAAGCGGGAGAACTCTCACCGGGGAGCTGTTTTTT. It encodes CASRGSGRTLTGELFF. This chain links TRBV5-1 with TRBJ2-2, with 8 bases lining up with TRBD2. The J segment lost 4 bases and the V segment lost 5 bases, leaving 10 bases of the junction unmatched. The CDR3 is 16 amino acids. Germline values: CDR1 SGHRS, CDR2 YFSETQ.

The chain joins TRBV6-1 to TRBJ2-1, with 10 bases matching TRBD2. CDR3 size: 15 residues. With V trimmed by 6 bases and J by 3 bases, 5 bases remained unmatched. Germline-derived CDR1 and CDR2 are MNHNS and SASEGT. The CDR3 here is CASRPPSGGYNEQFF. In DNA form, the CDR3 reads TGTGCCAGCAGACCGCCTAGCGGGGGCTACAATGAGCAGTTCTTC.

The rearrangement joins TRBV27 to TRBJ2-7, with 11 bases identical to TRBD2. Losses at the gene ends were 5 bases for V and 7 bases for J; bases not matched to a gene: 13. The CDR3 spans 16 residues. Germline values: CDR1 MNHEY, CDR2 SMNVEV (reference sequence). Written as DNA, the CDR3 is TGTGCCAGCAGTCCCCAGGGTAGCGGGAGGGCCGGGGAGCAGTACTTC. This gives the protein CASSPQGSGRAGEQYF.

This clonotype was counted only a few times. The chain links TRBV4-3 to TRBJ1-3; D not resolved. The V and J ends lost 0 bases and 0 bases respectively, with 6 bases between them. Germline lookup yields CDR1 LGHNA and CDR2 YSLEER. CDR3 length equals 15 residues. CDR3 DNA: TGCGCCAGCAGCCAAGATTTAGGCTCTGGAAACACCATATATTTT. Translation gives CASSQDLGSGNTIYF.

This clonotype was counted ten times or more. This chain joins TRBV5-1 and TRBJ2-1; no reliable D call. Germline CDR1 and CDR2: SGHRS and YFSETQ. The CDR3 loop spans 13 amino acids. Between the trimmed V and J ends, which lost 1 base and 3 bases, there was a span of 5 bases. CDR3 sequence (DNA): TGCGCCAGCAGCTTGACCAACTACAATGAGCAGTTCTTC. It yields the protein CASSLTNYNEQFF.

In this sample, this clonotype turned up a few times. The chain links TRBV11-1 to TRBJ2-6; possibly TRBD1 for D (6 bases). The ends were cut back, 2 bases at V and 0 bases at J, with 11 bases in the middle. Germline V lookup: CDR1 SGHAT, CDR2 FQDESV (reference sequence). The CDR3 has 17 residues. CDR3 loop: CASSLIQGSSGANVLTF. CDR3 in DNA: TGTGCCAGCAGCTTAATCCAGGGGAGCTCTGGGGCCAACGTCCTGACTTTC.

This rearrangement joins TRBV5-1 to TRBJ1-4; 9 bases align to TRBD1. This CDR3 has 16 residues. V lost 5 bases and J lost 2; bases outside the gene matches: 7. Germline V gene sequence: CDR1 SGHRS, CDR2 YFSETQ. The CDR3 DNA sequence: TGCGCCAGCAGAACCGGGACAGGGACGACTAATGAAAAACTGTTTTTT. This gives the protein CASRTGTGTTNEKLFF.

This clonotype showed up many times. The chain employs TRBV28 and TRBJ2-7; no firm D call. This CDR3 contains 12 residues. Germline CDR1 MDHEN, CDR2 SYDVKM. V shed 2 bases and J shed 2 bases, with 4 bases lying between them. CDR3 DNA: TGTGCCAGCAGTTTAGAGCCCTACGAGCAGTACTTC. Amino acids: CASSLEPYEQYF.

This clonotype was detected ten times or more. This chain connects TRBV20-1 to TRBJ2-1; TRBD1 agrees at 9 bases. CDR1 is DFQATT and CDR2 is SNEGSKA in the germline V gene (reference sequence). Unmatched junction bases numbered 3, after V lost 3 bases and J lost 3 bases. The CDR3 totals 14 residues. DNA of the CDR3: TGCAGTGCTAGTTGGGACAGGGACTACAATGAGCAGTTCTTC. Protein: CSASWDRDYNEQFF.

This clonotype has a handful of counts. The chain combines TRBV6-1 with TRBJ2-5; TRBD2 aligns across 7 bases. V lost 6 bases, J lost 2 bases, and 6 bases stayed unmatched. The CDR3 extends over 14 amino acids. The V gene's germline CDR1 is MNHNS and CDR2 SASEGT. The CDR3 sequence: CASRGTGGQETQYF. CDR3 in DNA: TGTGCCAGCAGGGGAACGGGAGGACAAGAGACCCAGTACTTC.

This clonotype showed up just a few times. This sequence joins TRBV4-1 and TRBJ2-5, with 7 bases that match TRBD1. The CDR3 runs 14 residues. The ends lost 4 bases at V and 1 base at J; junction bases unmatched: 3. Looked up from germline, CDR1 is MGHRA and CDR2 is YSYEKL. The CDR3, as DNA: TGCGCCAGCAGCCCGGACAGGCTCCAAGAGACCCAGTACTTC. Translated, it gives CASSPDRLQETQYF.

J is TRBJ2-1 and V is TRBV5-1; 7 bases are shared with TRBD1. CDR1 SGHRS and CDR2 YFSETQ come from the germline V gene. This CDR3 is 15 amino acids long. V gave up 4 bases and J gave up 10 bases; unmatched junction bases: 14. The CDR3 protein is CASSPGQALTAEQFF. The DNA for the CDR3 is TGCGCCAGCAGCCCAGGACAGGCCTTGACGGCGGAGCAGTTCTTC. Based on the CDR3 plus reference TRBV5-1 and TRBJ2-1, the full variable domain is KAGVTQTPRYLIKTRGQQVTLSCSPISGHRSVSWYQQTPGQGLQFLFEYFSETQRNKGNFPGRFSGRQFSNSRSEMNVSTLELGDSALYLCASSPGQALTAEQFFGPGTRLTVL.

This clonotype was observed at least ten times. The CDR3: CASSLENRANEKLFF. CDR3 nucleotides: TGTGCCAGCAGCTTAGAGAACAGGGCTAATGAAAAACTGTTTTTT. The rearrangement uses TRBV7-9 and TRBJ1-4; the D gene is possibly TRBD1 (6 bases). The CDR3 is 15 residues long. V was shortened by 1 base and J by 3 bases, with 9 bases between the two germline ends. Germline CDR1 is SEHNR and CDR2 is FQNEAQ (reference sequence). Supplemented by reference TRBV7-9 and TRBJ1-4, the full variable domain reads DTGVSQNPRHKITKRGQNVTFRCDPISEHNRLYWYRQTLGQGPEFLTYFQNEAQLEKSRLLSDRFSAERPKGSFSTLEIQRTEQGDSAMYLCASSLENRANEKLFFGSGTQLSVL.

The V and J genes are TRBV11-2 and TRBJ2-5, with a weak D call TRBD2 (6 bases). Germline CDR1 and CDR2: SGHAT and FQNNGV. This CDR3 contains 15 residues. Trimming stripped 3 bases from V and 8 bases from J, with 19 bases between. For the CDR3, the DNA is TGTGCCAGCAGCTTGGGATCCAGGACTACACAAACCCAGTACTTC. Translation gives CASSLGSRTTQTQYF.

This clonotype was seen ten or more times. V and J are TRBV13 and TRBJ1-2; D is unresolved. The germline V and J ends were trimmed by 4 bases and 8 bases, with 14 bases remaining between them. The germline CDR1 and CDR2 sequences are PRHDT and FYEKMQ (reference sequence). The length of the CDR3 is 13 residues. Here the CDR3 reads CASSSMRRAGYTF. The CDR3 region has the DNA TGTGCCAGCAGCTCAATGAGAAGGGCAGGCTACACCTTC.

The rearrangement joins TRBV4-3 to TRBJ1-1, with 7 bases identical to TRBD1. With 1 base clipped from V and 8 bases from J, the junction kept 16 bases outside the gene matches. Germline CDR1 LGHNA, CDR2 YSLEER. This CDR3 is built from 17 residues. The CDR3 reads CASSQVKLAGTDNEAFF. The CDR3 bases are TGCGCCAGCAGCCAAGTTAAGTTGGCAGGGACAGACAACGAAGCTTTCTTT.

This clonotype was seen ten or more times. The rearrangement uses TRBV6-4 and TRBJ2-3, with 9 bases that match TRBD2. From germline, CDR1 is MRHNA and CDR2 SNTAGT. Trimming cost V 2 bases and J 0 bases; bases outside gene matches: 3. There are 16 residues in the CDR3. The DNA of the CDR3 is TGTGCCAGCAGTGACGCTGCGGGGGGGAGCACAGATACGCAGTATTTT. This sequence encodes CASSDAAGGSTDTQYF.

There are many counts of this clonotype. V gene TRBV5-1 combines with J gene TRBJ2-2; TRBD1 agrees at 7 bases. V lost 0 bases and J lost 1; bases outside the gene matches: 0. The germline V gene encodes CDR1 SGHRS and CDR2 YFSETQ. This CDR3 region has 15 residues. The CDR3 loop is CASSLGQGNTGELFF. Written as DNA, the CDR3 is TGCGCCAGCAGCTTGGGACAGGGGAACACCGGGGAGCTGTTTTTT.

This clonotype came up many times. The rearrangement joins TRBV12-3 or TRBV12-4 to TRBJ2-1; 9 bases are shared with TRBD2. The CDR3 loop spans 18 amino acids. V lost 1 base, J lost 1 base, and 8 bases stayed unmatched. The CDR3 nucleotides read TGTGCCAGCAGTTTAGGCGGGAGGGCCGAAGGTTCCTACAATGAGCAGTTCTTC. This codes for CASSLGGRAEGSYNEQFF.

CDR3 protein: CASRGESWNTEAFF. CDR3 DNA: TGCGCCAGCAGAGGGGAGAGTTGGAACACTGAAGCTTTCTTT. The chain links TRBV5-1 to TRBJ1-1, with a possible D match to TRBD1 (5 bases). Per germline, CDR1 SGHRS and CDR2 YFSETQ. The CDR3 is 14 residues long. The germline V and J ends were trimmed by 5 bases and 1 base, with 12 bases remaining between them.

This clonotype was recorded at least ten times. V usage is TRBV7-2 and J usage is TRBJ2-7; no clear D gene. The CDR3 is 13 amino acids. V lost 1 base to trimming and J lost 6 bases, with 10 bases between them. CDR1 is SGHTA and CDR2 is FQGNSA in the germline V gene. This CDR3 is CASSLGVTGEQYF. CDR3 DNA sequence: TGTGCCAGCAGCTTAGGGGTGACGGGCGAGCAGTACTTC.

This chain connects TRBV9 to TRBJ2-3; TRBD2 matches 10 bases. Trimming at V came to 4 bases and at J to 4 bases, leaving 9 bases not matched to a gene. In germline, CDR1 is SGDLS, CDR2 YYNGEE. This CDR3 spans 16 amino acids. In DNA form, the CDR3 reads TGTGCCAGCAGCCCTAGTGCAGCGGGGGGGTCAGATACGCAGTATTTT. Protein product: CASSPSAAGGSDTQYF.

The sample holds a few counts of this clonotype. The rearrangement uses TRBV28 and TRBJ2-5; the D gene is possibly TRBD1 (5 bases). V was clipped by 3 bases and J by 1 base, with 12 bases between them. The length of the CDR3 is 15 residues. Germline-derived CDR1 and CDR2 are MDHEN and SYDVKM. The CDR3 nucleotides read TGTGCCAGCAGTTTCCCCCGCCAGGGCCAAGAGACCCAGTACTTC. Amino acid sequence: CASSFPRQGQETQYF.

This chain uses TRBV27 with TRBJ2-3; D is possibly TRBD1 (6 bases). CDR1 and CDR2 (germline): MNHEY, SMNVEV (reference sequence). V was shortened by 5 bases and J by 4 bases, with 10 bases between the two germline ends. The CDR3 runs to 13 residues. CDR3 DNA sequence: TGTGCCAGCAGTACCCACAGGGCAGATACGCAGTATTTT. Translated, it gives CASSTHRADTQYF.

This chain joins TRBV5-1 and TRBJ2-6, with D possibly being TRBD1 (5 bases). In germline, CDR1 is SGHRS, CDR2 YFSETQ. Trimming took 0 bases from V and 0 from J, leaving 7 bases between them. The CDR3 covers 16 residues. CDR3 nucleotides: TGCGCCAGCAGCTTGGTTGGGGCCTCTGGGGCCAACGTCCTGACTTTC. Protein product: CASSLVGASGANVLTF.

The chain employs TRBV4-3 and TRBJ1-1; 7 nucleotides align to TRBD1. Germline loops: CDR1 LGHNA, CDR2 YSLEER. The V gene end was trimmed by 0 bases and the J gene end by 0 bases; junction bases not matched to a gene: 4. CDR3 length: 16 residues. In DNA form, the CDR3 reads TGCGCCAGCAGCCAAGAACAGGGGTCAATGAACACTGAAGCTTTCTTT. Its translation is CASSQEQGSMNTEAFF.